The 13 T cell receptor beta chains presented below share a single source sample, sequenced in a study of shared clonotypes between healthy human individuals. The table came from immunoSEQ multiplex PCR; TCRdb's copy has only in-frame clones and leaves some out. The sample holds about 600,000 clones, around three quarters seen once. Source material: PBMCs. The receptors stem from a woman aged 40-49 years in good health. Some clones in this sample may be carry-over from other donors' samples.

This clone was counted a single time. The chain couples TRBV15 to TRBJ2-1; D possibly uses TRBD1 or TRBD2 (5 bases each). CDR1 is LNHNV, CDR2 YYDKDF, per germline (reference sequence). This CDR3 comprises 12 residues. Trimming took 6 bases from V and 8 from J, leaving 11 bases between them. CDR3 bases: TGTGCCACCAGTCAGGGAGTATATGAGCAGTTCTTC. Protein product: CATSQGVYEQFF.

Regarding this clone: The likely explanation is a read error, given a far larger clone one base away. The chain recombines TRBV9 with TRBJ1-5, with 10 bases that match TRBD1. There are 15 residues in the CDR3. V gave up 0 bases and J gave up 6 bases; unmatched junction bases: 3. Germline V CDR1 and CDR2: SGDLS, YYNGEE. Written as DNA, the CDR3 is TGTGCCAGCAGCGTAGGGACAGGGGGACCTCAGCCCCAGCATTTT. Amino acids: CASSVGTGGPQPQHF.

The rearrangement uses TRBV5-1 and TRBJ2-5, with 10 bases fitting TRBD2. The J call may be wrong; the DNA end is better matched by TRBJ2-7. The CDR3 is 15 residues long. The V gene's germline CDR1 is SGHRS and CDR2 YFSETQ. CDR3 amino acids: CASRLSLAGAYEQYF. CDR3 DNA: TGCGCCAGCAGGCTCAGTCTAGCGGGAGCGTACGAGCAGTACTTC.

The chain recombines TRBV7-2 with TRBJ2-5; no firm D call. The ends were cut back, 0 bases at V and 5 bases at J, with 13 bases in the middle. Germline loops: CDR1 SGHTA, CDR2 FQGNSA. The CDR3 is made up of 15 amino acids. The CDR3 is CASSLARFGGETQYF. The CDR3 DNA sequence: TGTGCCAGCAGCTTAGCCAGGTTTGGTGGGGAGACCCAGTACTTC.

This clone was seen ten or more times. The same CDR3 arises from other DNA sequences in this sample as well. The rearrangement joins TRBV4-3 to TRBJ1-1, with 7 bases matching TRBD1. V dropped 0 bases and J dropped 1; count of bases not matched to a gene: 5. This CDR3 has 16 amino acids. Germline V CDR1 and CDR2: LGHNA, YSLEER. CDR3 in DNA: TGCGCCAGCAGCCAAGATCCTGACAGGGCGAACACTGAAGCTTTCTTT. Residues: CASSQDPDRANTEAFF.

The rearrangement joins TRBV7-2 to TRBJ2-1; 10 nucleotides line up with TRBD2. The germline V gene encodes CDR1 SGHTA and CDR2 FQGNSA. The length of the CDR3 is 16 residues. V was clipped by 4 bases and J by 3 bases; unmatched bases: 6. Here the CDR3 DNA reads TGTGCCAGCAGCTCTACTAGCGGGGTATTCTACAATGAGCAGTTCTTC. Translation: CASSSTSGVFYNEQFF.

Details on this clone: This specimen includes other DNA sequences encoding the same CDR3. The chain couples TRBV10-3 to TRBJ2-5; TRBD1 is a possible D gene (6 bases). There are 12 residues in the CDR3. Trimming cost V 10 bases and J 0 bases, with 9 bases left between them. Germline CDR1 is ENHRY and CDR2 is SYGVKD. CDR3 bases: TGTGCCACTCGGGACAACCAAGAGACCCAGTACTTC. Translating gives CATRDNQETQYF.

V is TRBV7-8 and J is TRBJ2-5, with unresolved D. Germline V gene data show CDR1 as SGHVS and CDR2 as FQNEAQ. The CDR3 extends over 13 amino acids. The ends were cut back, 3 bases at V and 4 bases at J, with 9 bases in the middle. The CDR3 here is CASSFELIETQYF. CDR3 sequence (DNA): TGTGCCAGCAGCTTTGAGTTAATAGAGACCCAGTACTTC.

Comments on this clone: Other DNA sequences in this sample translate to the same CDR3. The J gene is TRBJ1-2, the V gene TRBV18; D not resolved. Deletions cut 3 bases from V and 4 bases from J, with 6 bases between. This CDR3 spans 12 amino acids. Germline V gene lookup returns CDR1 KGHSH and CDR2 LQKENI. The CDR3 is CASSPGGYGYTF. CDR3 nucleotides: TGTGCCAGCTCACCGGGAGGCTATGGCTACACCTTC.

The rearrangement joins TRBV10-3 to TRBJ1-2; TRBD1 is a possible D gene (6 bases). The CDR3 runs to 15 residues. The V gene lost 6 bases and the J gene lost 8 bases, with 22 bases spanning the gap. Germline CDR1 ENHRY, CDR2 SYGVKD. As DNA, the CDR3 is TGTGCCATCAGCCAGTCAATGGGGGGGCGCCGAGGCTACACCTTC. Its translation: CAISQSMGGRRGYTF.

The sample holds many counts of this clone. V usage is TRBV7-2 and J usage is TRBJ1-2; no clear D. This CDR3 has 14 amino acids. Per germline, CDR1 SGHTA and CDR2 FQGNSA. Deletions cut 5 bases from V and 6 bases from J, with 16 bases between. The chain's CDR3 is CASSPDGRVNGYTF. Written as DNA, the CDR3 is TGTGCCAGCAGCCCAGACGGGAGGGTAAATGGCTACACCTTC. The variable domain in full, completed from reference TRBV7-2 and TRBJ1-2, reads GAGVSQSPSNKVTEKGKDVELRCDPISGHTALYWYRQSLGQGLEFLIYFQGNSAPDKSGLPSDRFSAERTGGSVSTLTIQRTQQEDSAVYLCASSPDGRVNGYTFGSGTRLTVV.

This rearrangement joins TRBV5-4 to TRBJ2-5; TRBD2 matches at 8 bases. The CDR3 is 15 residues long. Germline-derived CDR1 and CDR2 are SGHNT and YYREEE (reference sequence). Trimming took 6 bases from V and 3 from J; bases not matched to a gene: 10. In DNA, the CDR3 is TGTGCCAGCAACCTAAAGAGTAGCGGGGAAGAGACCCAGTACTTC. Protein product: CASNLKSSGEETQYF.

This clone was found a few times. The chain joins TRBV28 to TRBJ2-7, with D maybe TRBD1 (6 bases). From germline, CDR1 is MDHEN and CDR2 SYDVKM. This CDR3 is 15 amino acids long. V lost 7 bases and J 3 bases, leaving 19 bases between the germline ends. CDR3 sequence: CASTPQGQGDYEQYF. The CDR3 nucleotides are TGTGCCAGCACCCCGCAGGGGCAGGGAGACTACGAGCAGTACTTC.